This entry lists 8 T cell receptor beta chains sequenced from one sample in a study of T-cell reconstitution after alpha-beta-depleted transplantation in children. The library targeted TCRbeta and was prepared with unique molecular identifiers. TCRdb used MiXCR to reprocess the PCR reads, holding one entry per CDR3 protein. The sample records approximately 170,000 distinct CDR3 sequences, around 10% being singletons. Here the sequenced sample was PBMCs, taken before TCRalphabeta/CD19-depleted stem cell transplant. These receptors all come from a boy between 2 and 10 years old with acute myeloid leukemia, due to receive a stem cell transplant.

This sequence joins TRBV20-1 and TRBJ2-1; 7 bases map to TRBD1. CDR1 is DFQATT, CDR2 SNEGSKA, per germline (reference sequence). This CDR3 contains 15 residues. Germline trimming cut 6 bases from V and 0 bases from J; bases unmatched to any gene: 8. The DNA for the CDR3 is TGCAGTGCCAATCCCAGGGGGTCCTCCTACAATGAGCAGTTCTTC. Residues: CSANPRGSSYNEQFF.

This clonotype showed up many times. The chain carries TRBV5-1 and TRBJ2-1; 9 nucleotides align to TRBD2. Unmatched junction bases numbered 8, after V lost 4 bases and J lost 0 bases. The CDR3 runs to 17 residues. Germline CDR1 is SGHRS and CDR2 is YFSETQ. CDR3 in DNA: TGCGCCAGCAGCCCGGTGGCTAGCGGGACCTCCTACAATGAGCAGTTCTTC. Translated: CASSPVASGTSYNEQFF.

This clonotype has a count of ten or more. The J gene is TRBJ2-2, the V gene TRBV27, with TRBD2 matching over 8 bases. This CDR3 has 14 amino acids. J lost 7 bases, V lost 2 bases, and 3 bases had no gene match. From germline, CDR1 is MNHEY and CDR2 SMNVEV (reference sequence). The CDR3 spells CASSLGTRFGELFF. In nucleotides, the CDR3 is TGTGCCAGCAGTTTAGGGACTAGGTTCGGGGAGCTGTTTTTT.

This clonotype was seen ten or more times. The genes are TRBV5-1 and TRBJ2-4; 8 bases match TRBD2. Germline V CDR1 and CDR2: SGHRS, YFSETQ. This CDR3 region has 17 residues. With V trimmed by 0 bases and J by 5 bases, 10 bases remained unmatched. The CDR3 sequence: CASSLAGSTGGENIQYF. The CDR3 region has the DNA TGCGCCAGCAGCTTGGCCGGGTCGACCGGGGGGGAAAACATTCAGTACTTC.

V is TRBV6-1 and J is TRBJ2-5, with 8 nucleotides matching TRBD2. With V trimmed by 7 bases and J by 4 bases, 5 bases remained unmatched. The germline V gene encodes CDR1 MNHNS and CDR2 SASEGT. This CDR3 has 13 amino acids. The CDR3 here is CASTVAGRETQYF. CDR3 bases: TGTGCCAGCACCGTAGCGGGAAGAGAGACCCAGTACTTC.

The chain carries TRBV20-1 and TRBJ2-5, with D unclear. Germline CDR1 DFQATT, CDR2 SNEGSKA (reference sequence). The length of the CDR3 is 15 residues. Trimming pared 3 bases from V and 1 base from J, leaving 15 bases between. The CDR3 region has the DNA TGCAGTGCTAGCGCCTCCAAGGGCAGCCAAGAGACCCAGTACTTC. Translation: CSASASKGSQETQYF.

Many counts were recorded for this clonotype. This chain connects TRBV28 to TRBJ2-5, with D perhaps given as TRBD1 or TRBD2 (5 bases each). CDR3 size: 11 residues. Germline V CDR1 and CDR2: MDHEN, SYDVKM. The ends were cut back, 2 bases at V and 9 bases at J, with 7 bases in the middle. CDR3 nucleotides: TGTGCCAGCAGTTTAACGGGGCCCCAGTACTTC. As protein: CASSLTGPQYF.

This clonotype occurred many times. The junction shows a germline mismatch at one end, possibly a read error. The genes are TRBV5-1 and TRBJ2-1; 7 bases fit TRBD2. This CDR3 has 14 amino acids. Germline V gene data show CDR1 as SGHRS and CDR2 as YFSETQ. The CDR3 reads CASSWTSNYNVQFF. The DNA for the CDR3 is TGCGCCAGCAGCTGGACTAGTAACTACAATGTGCAGTTCTTC.